Sequencing of this T cell receptor beta chain was carried out in a study of CD8 T cells in Susac syndrome. The study, taken as a whole, reports: The authors acknowledged that the study's TCR sequencing and HLA analysis involved relatively few individuals.

TCR beta from blood CD8+ and CD4+ T cells was sequenced. In regard to this clonotype: Its target is not known.

The junction had 5 bases not matched to a gene; V was cut back by 5 bases and J by 1 base. The CDR3 extends over 14 amino acids. The V gene's germline CDR1 is SGHAT and CDR2 FQNNGV. Reverse transcription of 0.5 to 1 ug RNA was performed with random hexamers. Coverage of TCR beta CDR3 amplification by immunoSEQ multiplex PCR extended to 54 Vbeta and 13 Jbeta. One entry per CDR3 protein, called by TCRdb with MiXCR from the immunoSEQ multiplex PCR reads. The table records around 140,000 distinct CDR3 sequences, approximately 95% of them present only once. The sequenced sample consisted of CD4+ T cells from PBMCs. The chain couples TRBV11-2 to TRBJ2-7, with TRBD1 identical over 7 bases. The TCR comes from a human donor with multiple sclerosis. The CDR3 loop is CASSRQGSSYEQYF. CDR3 DNA sequence: TGTGCCAGCAGCCGACAGGGTTCTTCCTACGAGCAGTACTTC.